This T cell receptor (beta chain) was captured by sequencing in a study of T-cell memory formation after mild COVID-19. Study-wide context: In these data, TCR clusters were largely donor specific.

The authors produced TCR alpha and TCR beta cDNA libraries with sample barcodes and UMIs by 5'RACE using constant-segment primers. Each CDR3 protein gets one entry after TCRdb re-called the 5' RACE reads with MiXCR. This table holds roughly 89,000 distinct CDR3 sequences, about 15% found once. This clonotype appeared a few times. What it recognizes is unknown. Study-wide findings and caveats: Certain responding clones were present in pre-infection memory, suggesting participation of cross-reactive memory. The second-wave clones peaking on day 37 were not confirmed as SARS-CoV-2-specific.

This CDR3 spans 16 amino acids. Germline values: CDR1 SGHVS, CDR2 FQNEAQ. The ends were cut back, 4 bases at V and 0 bases at J, with 13 bases in the middle. Sequenced: PBMCs or a T cell subset sorted from them (not recorded which). The rearrangement uses TRBV7-8 and TRBJ2-1; D remains ambiguous. This clonotype originated in a young man who had mild COVID-19 (a few samples of this study predate the infection). Cell type and time point are not known. The CDR3 coding sequence is TGTGCCAGCAGCTCGTCCACGGAAAGCTCCTACAATGAGCAGTTCTTC. This sequence encodes CASSSSTESSYNEQFF.